The next 8 T cell receptor beta chains were all read from a single sample in a study of blood T cells in healthy people across ages. Then a second PCR, running roughly 7 to 11 cycles, was carried out with a sample-barcoded 5' primer and a J-beta primer mix. TCRdb used MiXCR to reprocess the 5' RACE reads, holding one entry per CDR3 protein. The data show over 1,500,000 distinct CDR3 sequences, about 49% seen once. The sample taken for sequencing was blood. All receptors come from a woman between 35 and 50 years old in good health.

CDR3 in amino acids: CASTAIPSGTQYF. The DNA for the CDR3 is TGTGCCAGCACAGCTATCCCCTCGGGGACCCAGTACTTC. V is TRBV6-5 and J is TRBJ2-5, with D unresolved. The V and J ends lost 7 bases and 7 bases respectively, with 16 bases between them. The CDR3 has 13 amino acids. Germline lookup yields CDR1 MNHEY and CDR2 SVGAGI.

This chain links TRBV30 with TRBJ2-7, with unresolved D. CDR3 size: 11 residues. V lost 3 bases and J lost 6, with 9 bases in between. The germline CDR1 and CDR2 sequences are GTSNPN and SVGIG (reference sequence). The CDR3 reads CAWRIYGEQYF. The CDR3 DNA follows: TGTGCCTGGAGGATATACGGCGAGCAGTACTTC.

There are a few counts of this clonotype. This chain uses TRBV5-1 with TRBJ2-7, with 13 positions matching TRBD2. CDR1 and CDR2 (germline): SGHRS, YFSETQ. V trimming: 4 bases; J trimming: 3 bases; junction bases outside the gene matches: 7. There are 16 residues in the CDR3. In DNA, the CDR3 is TGCGCCAGCAGCGGCAGGGGACTAGCGGGGTACTACGAGCAGTACTTC. Amino acid sequence: CASSGRGLAGYYEQYF.

The chain links TRBV7-2 to TRBJ2-7; TRBD1 aligns across 7 bases. Germline V gives CDR1 SGHTA, CDR2 FQGNSA. This CDR3 spans 16 amino acids. With V trimmed by 1 base and J by 7 bases, 13 bases remained unmatched. CDR3 region: CASSLEGQSSGREQYF. CDR3 in DNA: TGTGCCAGCAGCTTAGAGGGACAGTCTTCGGGACGTGAGCAGTACTTC.

This clonotype has just a few counts. V is TRBV2 and J is TRBJ2-5; D not certain. The DNA end favors TRBJ2-7, so the J call may be wrong. The CDR3 runs to 10 residues. From germline, CDR1 is SNHLY and CDR2 FYNNEI. CDR3 nucleotides: TGTGCCAGCAGTAACTTCGAGCAGTACTTC. It yields the protein CASSNFEQYF.

To note about this clonotype: A much larger clone is a single base away; this may be a read error. The chain has TRBV2 and TRBJ2-3; 8 bases fit TRBD2. CDR1 SNHLY and CDR2 FYNNEI come from the germline V gene. CDR3 length: 16 residues. The DNA for the CDR3 is TGTGCCAGCACTTTGCGGGGGGCTACTAGCACAGATACGCGGTATTTT. This encodes CASTLRGATSTDTRYF.

CDR3 coding DNA: TGCGCCAGCAGCCAAGAGAATTGGTACAGTACTTCACCCCTCCACTTT. Its translation: CASSQENWYSTSPLHF. V gene TRBV4-3 combines with J gene TRBJ1-6; D is unclear. The CDR3 consists of 16 residues. Germline V lookup: CDR1 LGHNA, CDR2 YSLEER. The V end lost 0 bases, the J end lost 9 bases, and 15 bases lay between the germline ends.

CDR3 sequence (DNA): TGTGCCAGCAGCTTCCTAGCAGCGAGCCAGTACTTC. Protein sequence: CASSFLAASQYF. The V gene is TRBV7-2, the J gene TRBJ2-5; D is possibly TRBD2 (5 bases). The CDR3 sequence is 12 residues long. Germline CDR1 is SGHTA and CDR2 is FQGNSA. V lost 3 bases and J lost 10, with 12 bases in between.